This TCR beta chain was documented in a study of T-cell reconstitution after alpha-beta-depleted transplantation in children. This clonotype came up many times. The library targeted TCRbeta and was prepared with unique molecular identifiers. TCRdb recomputed calls from the PCR reads with MiXCR, one row per CDR3 protein. The data hold some 640,000 distinct CDR3 sequences, with roughly 17% observed a single time. This sequence was found in a human donor who donated a stem cell graft to a child with acute myeloid leukemia. This specimen consisted of PBMCs from the stem cell graft donor, obtained from the stem cell graft.

The CDR3 sequence is CSARDGTGGYEQYF. CDR3 nucleotides: TGCAGTGCTAGAGACGGGACAGGGGGCTACGAGCAGTACTTC. The V and J genes are TRBV20-1 and TRBJ2-7; 11 positions agree with TRBD1. Germline CDR1 and CDR2: DFQATT and SNEGSKA (reference sequence). Germline trimming cut 0 bases from V and 3 bases from J; bases unmatched to any gene: 1. The CDR3 loop spans 14 amino acids.